The table lists the clone carrying this TCR beta chain with a few counts. The data were taken from a study of blood T cells in healthy people across ages. Primers used in a second PCR of roughly 6 to 11 cycles were a sample-barcoded 5' primer and a J-beta primer mix. One entry per CDR3 protein results from TCRdb running MiXCR on the 5' RACE reads. Of 1.8 million or so distinct CDR3 sequences listed, roughly two fifths are singletons. J gave up 7 bases and V 3 bases, and 8 bases lay outside the gene matches. This CDR3 is built from 14 residues. Germline values: CDR1 LGHNA, CDR2 YSLEER. J is TRBJ2-7 and V is TRBV4-3, with 8 bases that match TRBD1. The specimen sequenced was blood. This clonotype was sampled from a human donor in good health. The CDR3 sequence: CASSQSQGAWEQYF. The CDR3 DNA sequence: TGCGCCAGCAGCCAGTCTCAGGGGGCTTGGGAGCAGTACTTC.